These 32 T cell receptor beta chains originate from one sample sequenced in a study of control samples from healthy donors and cancer patients. Clones were read by immunoSEQ multiplex PCR, and TCRdb kept only the in-frame ones, dropping some. Of more than 110,000 clones listed, approximately 90% are singletons. Specimen: blood. All receptors come from a woman aged 30 to 39 in good health.

The chain has TRBV6-1 and TRBJ2-7; the D call may be TRBD1 or TRBD2 (5 bases each). The V and J ends lost 1 base and 1 base respectively, with 11 bases between them. CDR1 and CDR2 from the germline V gene are MNHNS and SASEGT. The CDR3 is 15 amino acids. The CDR3 sequence: CASSEGGTLSYEQYF. The DNA of the CDR3 is TGTGCCAGCAGTGAAGGGGGGACCCTGTCCTACGAGCAGTACTTC.

The rearrangement joins TRBV5-1 to TRBJ2-3; the D gene is possibly TRBD2 (5 bases). The germline CDR1 and CDR2 sequences are SGHRS and YFSETQ. This CDR3 is 14 amino acids long. Trimming took 4 bases from V and 5 from J, leaving 14 bases between them. The CDR3 protein is CASSLDWAGDTQYF. The CDR3 region has the DNA TGCGCCAGCAGCCTCGATTGGGCGGGAGATACGCAGTATTTT.

The chain uses TRBV5-1 and TRBJ2-7; D gene uncertain. This CDR3 is 12 amino acids long. The V end lost 4 bases, the J end lost 4 bases, and 9 bases lay between the germline ends. Germline V CDR1 and CDR2: SGHRS, YFSETQ. The CDR3 sequence: CASSVLNYEQYF. CDR3 nucleotide sequence: TGCGCCAGCAGCGTACTAAATTACGAGCAGTACTTC. The full variable domain, with the rest looked up from reference TRBV5-1 and TRBJ2-7, is KAGVTQTPRYLIKTRGQQVTLSCSPISGHRSVSWYQQTPGQGLQFLFEYFSETQRNKGNFPGRFSGRQFSNSRSEMNVSTLELGDSALYLCASSVLNYEQYFGPGTRLTVT.

CDR3: CASSYGSSGGFQYF. Here the CDR3 DNA reads TGTGCCAGCAGTTATGGGTCTAGTGGAGGTTTTCAGTACTTC. The chain combines TRBV6-5 with TRBJ2-4, with D perhaps matching TRBD2 (5 bases). The CDR3 runs to 14 residues. With 3 bases removed from V and 11 bases from J, the gap between germline ends came to 17 bases. The V gene's germline CDR1 is MNHEY and CDR2 SVGAGI.

The CDR3 here is CASSGTSGRGYWFYEQYF. CDR3 in DNA: TGCGCCAGCAGTGGGACTAGCGGGAGAGGCTATTGGTTCTACGAGCAGTACTTC. This chain joins TRBV10-1 and TRBJ2-7; 13 nucleotides agree with TRBD2. Looked up from germline, CDR1 is WNHNN and CDR2 is SYGVQD (reference sequence). The CDR3 is 18 amino acids. Trimming removed 4 bases from V and 3 bases from J; junction bases left unmatched: 12.

This chain connects TRBV11-2 to TRBJ2-3; D is possibly TRBD1 (6 bases). V shed 5 bases and J shed 6 bases, with 18 bases lying between them. The CDR3 has 15 residues. Germline V gives CDR1 SGHAT, CDR2 FQNNGV. The CDR3 spells CASSPPRTVQDTQYF. The CDR3 DNA follows: TGTGCCAGCAGCCCCCCGAGGACAGTTCAGGATACGCAGTATTTT.

The V call is TRBV11-2, the J call TRBJ1-5, with a weak D call TRBD1 (5 bases). Germline CDR1 is SGHAT and CDR2 is FQNNGV. The V end was cut by 6 bases, the J end by 3 bases, with 12 bases between. CDR3 length equals 14 residues. The CDR3 DNA reads TGTGCCAGCAGTTGGGACGGTAACAATCAGCCCCAGCATTTT. This translates into CASSWDGNNQPQHF.

This CDR3 is CSVEVGGTDTQYF. The CDR3 nucleotides are TGCAGCGTTGAAGTGGGGGGGACAGATACGCAGTATTTT. The chain uses TRBV29-1 and TRBJ2-3, with 7 bases aligning to TRBD2. The length of the CDR3 is 13 residues. V lost 1 base to trimming and J lost 3 bases; unmatched junction nucleotides: 1. Germline CDR1 is SQVTM and CDR2 is ANQGSEA.

The chain combines TRBV5-8 with TRBJ2-5; 10 bases align to TRBD1. J gave up 2 bases and V 0 bases, and 1 base lay outside the gene matches. Germline-derived CDR1 and CDR2 are SGHTS and YDEGEE. This CDR3 is 15 amino acids long. CDR3 in DNA: TGTGCCAGCAGCTTGGGGGACAGGGGACAAGAGACCCAGTACTTC. It specifies CASSLGDRGQETQYF.

V gene TRBV30 combines with J gene TRBJ2-5, with TRBD1 matching 7 bases. The CDR3 covers 16 residues. Germline V gives CDR1 GTSNPN, CDR2 SVGIG (reference sequence). Germline trimming cut 0 bases from V and 1 base from J; bases unmatched to any gene: 8. For the CDR3, the DNA is TGTGCCTGGAGTGTACCCTGGGACAGCCTCCAAGAGACCCAGTACTTC. It specifies CAWSVPWDSLQETQYF. Supplemented by reference TRBV30 and TRBJ2-5, the full variable domain reads SQTIHQWPATLVQPVGSPLSLECTVEGTSNPNLYWYRQAAGRGLQLLFYSVGIGQISSEVPQNLSASRPQDRQFILSSKKLLLSDSGFYLCAWSVPWDSLQETQYFGPGTRLLVL.

The chain uses TRBV25-1 and TRBJ1-2; the D gene is possibly TRBD1 (5 bases). V dropped 1 base and J dropped 8 bases, with 14 bases sitting between them. The germline gives CDR1 MGHDK, CDR2 SYGVNS. CDR3 size: 14 residues. CDR3 DNA sequence: TGTGCCAGCAGTGAATCCCGGGACGGAGGCGGCTACACCTTC. Protein sequence: CASSESRDGGGYTF.

The J gene is TRBJ2-3, the V gene TRBV2; the match to TRBD2 covers 7 bases. There are 16 residues in the CDR3. Germline CDR1 and CDR2: SNHLY and FYNNEI. The junction had 13 bases not matched to a gene; V was cut back by 8 bases and J by 2 bases. DNA for the CDR3: TGTGCCAGCGGGGGACGGGGGGAACTAGTCACAGATACGCAGTATTTT. It specifies CASGGRGELVTDTQYF.

The V call is TRBV2, the J call TRBJ2-7, with 12 bases identical to TRBD2. The CDR3 contains 15 residues. V shed 7 bases, J shed 5 bases, and the junction held 9 bases outside the gene matches. Germline CDR1 and CDR2: SNHLY and FYNNEI. The CDR3 is CASMELAGGPHEQYF. The CDR3 DNA is TGTGCCAGCATGGAGCTAGCGGGAGGGCCCCACGAGCAGTACTTC.

In its sample, this clone was seen once. Written as DNA, the CDR3 is TGTGCCAGCAGCGCCCAACGGACTCAGGCCCAGTACTTC. It is translated as CASSAQRTQAQYF. This sequence joins TRBV9 and TRBJ2-5; TRBD2 might be the D (5 bases). Trimming stripped 3 bases from V and 9 bases from J, with 15 bases between. Germline V gives CDR1 SGDLS, CDR2 YYNGEE. CDR3 size: 13 residues.

The chain combines TRBV28 with TRBJ2-1; D gene uncertain. Trimming shortened V by 5 bases and J by 12 bases, and 11 bases separated the two germline ends. CDR3 length equals 11 residues. Germline CDR1 is MDHEN and CDR2 is SYDVKM. The CDR3 sequence: CASSTPTGQFF. In DNA, the CDR3 is TGTGCCAGCAGTACCCCGACGGGGCAGTTCTTC.

Here the CDR3 reads CASSGSGNEQFF. The CDR3 coding sequence is TGTGCCAGCAGTGGCTCCGGGAATGAGCAGTTCTTC. The chain uses TRBV2 and TRBJ2-1; D gene unclear. This CDR3 spans 12 amino acids. CDR1 SNHLY and CDR2 FYNNEI come from the germline V gene. V was trimmed by 4 bases and J by 7 bases, leaving 8 bases between them.

The gene calls are TRBV5-1 and TRBJ1-1, with D hard to call. Germline loops: CDR1 SGHRS, CDR2 YFSETQ. Trimming stripped 3 bases from V and 1 base from J, with 7 bases between. The CDR3 sequence is 13 residues long. The CDR3, as DNA: TGCGCCAGCAGCTCCTCAGGGAACACTGAAGCTTTCTTT. Its translation is CASSSSGNTEAFF.

The chain couples TRBV11-2 to TRBJ1-2; 10 bases are a match to TRBD1. Per germline, CDR1 SGHAT and CDR2 FQNNGV. V lost 6 bases, J lost 4 bases, and 5 bases stayed unmatched. The CDR3 spans 14 residues. Here the CDR3 reads CASRTGTGAYGYTF. The CDR3 DNA reads TGTGCCAGCAGAACCGGGACAGGGGCCTATGGCTACACCTTC.

V usage is TRBV2 and J usage is TRBJ2-7; D possibly corresponds to TRBD1 (6 bases). CDR3 size: 13 residues. Trimming cost V 8 bases and J 1 base, with 12 bases left between them. CDR1 is SNHLY, CDR2 FYNNEI, per germline. Here the CDR3 reads CASYGQSSYEQYF. The DNA for the CDR3 is TGTGCCAGCTACGGACAGTCATCCTACGAGCAGTACTTC. Full variable domain (rest looked up from reference TRBV2 and TRBJ2-7): EPEVTQTPSHQVTQMGQEVILRCVPISNHLYFYWYRQILGQKVEFLVSFYNNEISEKSEIFDDQFSVERPDGSNFTLKIRSTKLEDSAMYFCASYGQSSYEQYFGPGTRLTVT.

This rearrangement joins TRBV7-3 to TRBJ2-2, with D perhaps matching TRBD2 (5 bases). The length of the CDR3 is 11 residues. Between the trimmed V and J ends, which lost 5 bases and 8 bases, there was a span of 6 bases. The germline V gene encodes CDR1 SGHTA and CDR2 FQGTGA. Here the CDR3 DNA reads TGTGCCAGCAGCCCGGGAGGGGAGCTGTTTTTT. Residues: CASSPGGELFF.

The V and J genes are TRBV30 and TRBJ2-5; D may be TRBD2 (5 bases). Trimming cost V 2 bases and J 9 bases, with 19 bases left between them. This CDR3 has 14 amino acids. In germline, CDR1 is GTSNPN, CDR2 SVGIG (reference sequence). The CDR3 DNA reads TGTGCCTGGAGTTTTACAGACGGGATGGGCTCCCAGTACTTC. This gives the protein CAWSFTDGMGSQYF.

The rearrangement links TRBV15 to TRBJ2-1; 9 nucleotides agree with TRBD2. V shed 9 bases and J 8 bases; nucleotides not matched to a gene: 5. There are 12 residues in the CDR3. The germline CDR1 and CDR2 sequences are LNHNV and YYDKDF (reference sequence). The CDR3: CATKAGGDEQFF. The CDR3 DNA reads as TGTGCCACAAAAGCGGGAGGCGATGAGCAGTTCTTC.

Details on this clone: Without the conserved terminal phenylalanine or tryptophan, this CDR3 likely stems from a read error. The limits of the CDR3 on the DNA are not certain, so only TCRdb's listed CDR3 is given. The J gene is TRBJ2-7, the V gene TRBV27; the DNA was not used to check the table's D call, TRBD2. From its first to its last residue, the CDR3 has 12 amino acids. The germline V gene has CDR1 MNHEY and CDR2 SMNVEV (reference sequence). The CDR3 reads CASSSQGLAPII.

The gene calls are TRBV7-9 and TRBJ2-1; D is undetermined. The germline V gene has CDR1 SEHNR and CDR2 FQNEAQ (reference sequence). V lost 1 base to trimming and J lost 0 bases, with 4 bases between them. The CDR3 has 14 residues. The CDR3 nucleotides are TGTGCCAGCAGCTTAGTGACCTCCTACAATGAGCAGTTCTTC. Translation: CASSLVTSYNEQFF.

The rearrangement links TRBV9 to TRBJ2-7, with a weak D call TRBD2 (6 bases). V lost 3 bases to trimming and J lost 4 bases, with 14 bases between them. The CDR3 totals 14 residues. The V gene's germline CDR1 is SGDLS and CDR2 YYNGEE. This chain's CDR3 is CASSGDLGLYEQYF. Written as DNA, the CDR3 is TGTGCCAGCAGCGGGGACTTGGGCCTTTACGAGCAGTACTTC.

This clone was observed a few times. The rearrangement links TRBV5-1 to TRBJ2-5; 11 bases map to TRBD2. Germline CDR1 is SGHRS and CDR2 is YFSETQ. V was clipped by 4 bases and J by 5 bases; unmatched bases: 13. This CDR3 contains 17 residues. The DNA of the CDR3 is TGCGCCAGCAGCCCGGGACTAGCGGCTTCAATAGGGGAGACCCAGTACTTC. This translates into CASSPGLAASIGETQYF.

The chain joins TRBV7-3 to TRBJ2-5; maybe TRBD2 (6 bases). Deletions cut 6 bases from V and 1 base from J, with 12 bases between. The CDR3 has 14 amino acids. Looked up from germline, CDR1 is SGHTA and CDR2 is FQGTGA. The CDR3 is CASSLGGLQETQYF. In nucleotides, the CDR3 is TGTGCCAGCAGTTTGGGGGGTCTCCAAGAGACCCAGTACTTC.

This chain joins TRBV18 and TRBJ2-7, with TRBD2 matching 8 bases. The V segment lost 2 bases and the J segment 2 bases; nucleotides outside the gene matches: 2. There are 14 residues in the CDR3. CDR1 and CDR2 (germline): KGHSH, LQKENI. CDR3 sequence reads: CASSPISGAYEQYF. The CDR3 DNA is TGTGCCAGCTCACCAATTAGCGGGGCCTACGAGCAGTACTTC.

The CDR3, as DNA: TGTGCCACCAATTGGGGGGGTGATGGCTACACCTTC. Amino acids: CATNWGGDGYTF. The chain combines TRBV19 with TRBJ1-2; maybe TRBD1 (5 bases). The CDR3 has 12 residues. Germline loops: CDR1 LNHDA, CDR2 SQIVND (reference sequence). The V gene lost 10 bases and the J gene lost 6 bases, with 15 bases spanning the gap.

This chain uses TRBV30 with TRBJ2-3, with D perhaps matching TRBD2 (6 bases). Between the trimmed V and J ends, which lost 2 bases and 4 bases, there was a span of 7 bases. This CDR3 contains 12 residues. The germline CDR1 and CDR2 sequences are GTSNPN and SVGIG (reference sequence). CDR3: CAWSQRADTQYF. The CDR3 DNA sequence: TGTGCCTGGAGTCAGCGGGCAGATACGCAGTATTTT.

V usage is TRBV18 and J usage is TRBJ2-3, with D unresolved. This CDR3 has 12 amino acids. V gave up 8 bases and J gave up 1 base, with 7 bases separating them. Germline lookup yields CDR1 KGHSH and CDR2 LQKENI. CDR3 sequence: CASAVGTDTQYF. CDR3 nucleotides: TGTGCCAGCGCGGTAGGCACAGATACGCAGTATTTT. The full variable domain, in which reference TRBV18 and TRBJ2-3 provide the parts outside the CDR3, is NAGVMQNPRHLVRRRGQEARLRCSPMKGHSHVYWYRQLPEEGLKFMVYLQKENIIDESGMPKERFSAEFPKEGPSILRIQQVVRGDSAAYFCASAVGTDTQYFGPGTRLTVL.

The CDR3 DNA reads as TGTGCCAGCAGCTTAGCACTAGCGGGAGTCGAGCAGTACTTC. Translating gives CASSLALAGVEQYF. The V call is TRBV7-2, the J call TRBJ2-7, with TRBD2 matching over 11 bases. Germline V gives CDR1 SGHTA, CDR2 FQGNSA. This CDR3 region has 14 residues. Trimming took 0 bases from V and 6 from J; bases not matched to a gene: 1.